Listed here are 10 T cell receptor beta chains from one sample, sequenced in a study of blood T cells in healthy people across ages. A second about 6 to 12 cycle PCR used barcoded and J-beta primers. TCRdb reprocessed the 5' RACE reads via MiXCR and lists one record per CDR3 protein. The sample records about 930,000 distinct CDR3 sequences, approximately 32% being singletons. The data also belong to a second study, concerning T cells of mothers and their children.

Sequenced input: blood. The receptors originated from a woman between 40 and 50 years old in good health.

As to this clonotype: A read error may produce the germline difference seen at one junction end. The CDR3 bases are TGTGCCAGCTCCGGACTAGCGGGGGATAGGAGCTCCTACGAGCGGTACTTC. It specifies CASSGLAGDRSSYERYF. The chain joins TRBV11-1 to TRBJ2-7, with 13 bases aligning to TRBD2. CDR3 length: 17 amino acids. The germline V gene encodes CDR1 SGHAT and CDR2 FQDESV (reference sequence).

Remarks on this clonotype: Being one base from a much bigger clone, this may be a read error. The CDR3 DNA is TGTGCCAGCAGGCCCGGGACAGGGCTCTACGAGCAGTACTTC. It yields the protein CASRPGTGLYEQYF. V is TRBV6-2 or TRBV6-3 and J is TRBJ2-7; 9 bases agree with TRBD1. The ends lost 6 bases at V and 3 bases at J; junction bases unmatched: 6. CDR1 and CDR2 from the germline V gene are MNHEY and SVGEGT. The CDR3 has 14 amino acids.

V is TRBV10-3 and J is TRBJ2-1; D ambiguous. This CDR3 is built from 15 residues. Trimming pared 5 bases from V and 0 bases from J, leaving 11 bases between. Germline lookup yields CDR1 ENHRY and CDR2 SYGVKD. In DNA form, the CDR3 reads TGTGCCATCAGTCGCTACATTAGCTCCTACAATGAGCAGTTCTTC. Amino acid sequence: CAISRYISSYNEQFF.

With respect to this clonotype: A read error may produce the germline difference seen at one junction end. V gene TRBV20-1 combines with J gene TRBJ2-1; weak D call: TRBD2 (6 bases). Germline assignment: CDR1 DFQATT and CDR2 SNEGSKA (reference sequence). CDR3 length: 19 residues. The CDR3 coding sequence is TGCAGTGCTAGAGTCTCATCGGGGGTAACGGGGAGTCCTTACAATGATCAGTTCTTC. It translates to CSARVSSGVTGSPYNDQFF.

This clonotype has at least ten counts. This chain joins TRBV29-1 and TRBJ2-7; 7 positions agree with TRBD2. V dropped 0 bases and J dropped 9; count of bases not matched to a gene: 11. The germline V gene encodes CDR1 SQVTM and CDR2 ANQGSEA. The CDR3 length is 14 residues. The CDR3 sequence is CSVEEGQGPGGQYF. The CDR3 DNA sequence: TGCAGCGTTGAAGAGGGTCAGGGTCCGGGGGGGCAGTACTTC.

The chain combines TRBV5-1 with TRBJ2-3; 10 positions agree with TRBD2. Germline trimming cut 5 bases from V and 2 bases from J; bases unmatched to any gene: 11. Germline values: CDR1 SGHRS, CDR2 YFSETQ. The CDR3 length is 17 residues. The chain's CDR3 is CASSQGLAAQNTDTQYF. The CDR3 nucleotides are TGCGCCAGCAGTCAAGGACTAGCGGCGCAAAACACAGATACGCAGTATTTT.

Only a few counts were recorded for this clonotype. The chain couples TRBV5-1 to TRBJ1-5; 11 bases are shared with TRBD1. This CDR3 has 15 residues. In germline, CDR1 is SGHRS, CDR2 YFSETQ. The J segment lost 4 bases and the V segment lost 4 bases, leaving 4 bases of the junction unmatched. The CDR3 sequence: CASSTGTGGNQPQHF. CDR3 bases: TGCGCCAGCAGCACCGGGACAGGGGGGAATCAGCCCCAGCATTTT.

In its sample, this clonotype was seen many times. This chain links TRBV7-2 with TRBJ2-5; D is unclear. This CDR3 region has 14 residues. Trimming removed 1 base at V and 4 bases at J, with 10 bases between. CDR1 and CDR2 from the germline V gene are SGHTA and FQGNSA. This CDR3 reads CASSLGGAPETQYF. CDR3 DNA sequence: TGTGCCAGCAGCTTAGGTGGCGCCCCAGAGACCCAGTACTTC.

This clonotype has more than one count but fewer than ten. The chain carries TRBV24-1 and TRBJ2-1, with D perhaps matching TRBD1 (7 bases). In germline, CDR1 is KGHDR, CDR2 SFDVKD. CDR3 length: 15 residues. V lost 7 bases and J 4 bases, leaving 16 bases between the germline ends. The CDR3 loop is CATRPMGGQYNEQFF. CDR3 coding DNA: TGTGCCACCAGACCTATGGGGGGACAGTACAATGAGCAGTTCTTC.

The rearrangement links TRBV5-1 to TRBJ2-5; 9 nucleotides align to TRBD1. TRBJ2-7 explains the end of the DNA better; the J call may be wrong. This CDR3 is 13 amino acids long. From germline, CDR1 is SGHRS and CDR2 YFSETQ. DNA for the CDR3: TGCGCCAGCACTAAGGACAGGGGTACCGAGCAGTACTTC. Protein product: CASTKDRGTEQYF.